These 32 T cell receptor beta chains were sequenced from one sample in a study of blood T cell repertoires in COVID-19. The method was immunoSEQ multiplex PCR; TCRdb's version includes in-frame clones alone and lacks a portion of them. The table lists over 150,000 clones, 75% to 90% of them singletons. Sequenced input: peripheral blood. The receptors here all came from a woman in her sixties with acute or convalescent COVID-19.

The J gene is TRBJ1-1, the V gene TRBV15; TRBD1 might be the D (5 bases). CDR3 size: 14 residues. Germline CDR1 is LNHNV and CDR2 is YYDKDF (reference sequence). The V gene lost 5 bases and the J gene lost 6 bases, with 16 bases spanning the gap. The CDR3: CATSFTRGFAEAFF. Here the CDR3 DNA reads TGTGCCACCAGCTTCACGCGGGGGTTCGCTGAAGCTTTCTTT.

The V call is TRBV4-3, the J call TRBJ1-4; TRBD1 agrees at 7 bases. Germline trimming cut 3 bases from V and 7 bases from J; bases unmatched to any gene: 20. This CDR3 comprises 19 residues. Germline CDR1 LGHNA, CDR2 YSLEER. In nucleotides, the CDR3 is TGCGCCAGCAGCCAGAAGGGACAGATCGTTCTTTATACCTCTGAAAAACTGTTTTTT. As protein: CASSQKGQIVLYTSEKLFF.

The V gene is TRBV5-8, the J gene TRBJ1-5; TRBD1 matches at 7 bases. Trimming removed 2 bases from V and 2 bases from J; junction bases left unmatched: 7. This CDR3 spans 16 amino acids. Germline loops: CDR1 SGHTS, CDR2 YDEGEE. The CDR3 DNA sequence: TGTGCCAGCAGCTTTGAGGGGGCGCAAGGCAATCAGCCCCAGCATTTT. It is translated as CASSFEGAQGNQPQHF.

This rearrangement joins TRBV6-1 to TRBJ1-2; a weak D match, TRBD1 (6 bases). Trimming removed 2 bases from V and 7 bases from J, with 14 bases in between. Germline assignment: CDR1 MNHNS and CDR2 SASEGT. CDR3 size: 14 residues. CDR3 nucleotides: TGTGCCAGCAGTGAACCGGCAGGGGCAGGTGGCTACACCTTC. This gives the protein CASSEPAGAGGYTF.

V is TRBV9 and J is TRBJ2-2; perhaps TRBD1 as D (5 bases). The CDR3 extends over 13 amino acids. Trimming removed 1 base from V and 7 bases from J, with 8 bases in between. CDR1 and CDR2 from the germline V gene are SGDLS and YYNGEE. Here the CDR3 DNA reads TGTGCCAGCAGCGTACCCAGGGTCGGGGAGCTGTTTTTT. Translating it yields CASSVPRVGELFF. The full variable domain, rest sourced from reference TRBV9 and TRBJ2-2, is DSGVTQTPKHLITATGQRVTLRCSPRSGDLSVYWYQQSLDQGLQFLIQYYNGEERAKGNILERFSAQQFPDLHSELNLSSLELGDSALYFCASSVPRVGELFFGEGSRLTVL.

This clone has a single count. The V gene is TRBV7-5, the J gene TRBJ1-5. TRBV7-5 is recorded as a pseudogene. The CDR3 sequence is 17 residues long. CDR3: CARSSRASGNSNQPQHF. CDR3 in DNA: TGTGCCAGAAGCTCCCGGGCGTCGGGGAATAGCAATCAGCCCCAGCATTTT.

J is TRBJ2-3 and V is TRBV19, with 8 bases identical to TRBD2. V lost 5 bases to trimming and J lost 4 bases; unmatched junction nucleotides: 5. The germline V gene has CDR1 LNHDA and CDR2 SQIVND (reference sequence). The length of the CDR3 is 14 residues. Written as DNA, the CDR3 is TGTGCCAGTAGTCTATTCGGGGGGGCAGATACGCAGTATTTT. Protein product: CASSLFGGADTQYF.

This chain joins TRBV7-2 and TRBJ2-2; 8 bases are shared with TRBD1. Germline V lookup: CDR1 SGHTA, CDR2 FQGNSA. The V gene end was trimmed by 7 bases and the J gene end by 4 bases; junction bases not matched to a gene: 11. The CDR3 is made up of 16 amino acids. CDR3 residues: CASNRRDRIVTGELFF. CDR3 sequence (DNA): TGTGCCAGCAATCGCCGGGACAGGATTGTCACCGGGGAGCTGTTTTTT. The full variable domain, its missing parts supplied by reference TRBV7-2 and TRBJ2-2, is GAGVSQSPSNKVTEKGKDVELRCDPISGHTALYWYRQSLGQGLEFLIYFQGNSAPDKSGLPSDRFSAERTGGSVSTLTIQRTQQEDSAVYLCASNRRDRIVTGELFFGEGSRLTVL.

This chain connects TRBV5-1 to TRBJ2-1; 10 bases map to TRBD2. With 4 bases clipped from V and 7 bases from J, the junction kept 8 bases outside the gene matches. Germline CDR1 is SGHRS and CDR2 is YFSETQ. This CDR3 region has 15 residues. The CDR3 coding sequence is TGCGCCAGCAGCGATAGCGGGGGGCCGGGGAATGAGCAGTTCTTC. Protein product: CASSDSGGPGNEQFF.

This chain links TRBV6-5 with TRBJ1-6; D perhaps matches TRBD1 (5 bases). V was clipped by 6 bases and J by 5 bases, with 11 bases between them. Germline V gene lookup returns CDR1 MNHEY and CDR2 SVGAGI. CDR3 length: 14 residues. Here the CDR3 reads CASRGTADNSPLHF. The CDR3 nucleotides are TGTGCCAGCAGGGGGACTGCCGATAATTCACCCCTCCACTTT.

This clone appeared a few times. The chain joins TRBV14 to TRBJ2-2, with 8 bases aligning to TRBD1. This CDR3 region has 16 residues. With 2 bases clipped from V and 3 bases from J, the junction kept 5 bases outside the gene matches. CDR1 and CDR2 from the germline V gene are SGHDN and FVKESK. This CDR3 is CASSQWQGADTGELFF. CDR3 DNA: TGTGCCAGCAGCCAATGGCAGGGGGCGGACACCGGGGAGCTGTTTTTT.

The gene calls are TRBV6-5 and TRBJ1-1, with 7 bases fitting TRBD1. V lost 0 bases to trimming and J lost 4 bases; unmatched junction nucleotides: 5. Germline assignment: CDR1 MNHEY and CDR2 SVGAGI. CDR3 length equals 15 residues. The CDR3 DNA reads as TGTGCCAGCAGTTACTCGACAGGGCAGGGCACTGAAGCTTTCTTT. Translated: CASSYSTGQGTEAFF.

The chain couples TRBV6-5 to TRBJ2-5, with 8 nucleotides matching TRBD1. CDR3 size: 13 residues. The V gene's germline CDR1 is MNHEY and CDR2 SVGAGI. Trimming took 8 bases from V and 1 from J; bases not matched to a gene: 3. The CDR3 loop is CASLDRVQETQYF. The CDR3, as DNA: TGTGCCAGCTTGGACAGGGTCCAAGAGACCCAGTACTTC.

The chain has TRBV5-5 and TRBJ1-2, with TRBD1 matching 7 bases. The CDR3 is made up of 14 amino acids. Trimming took 4 bases from V and 1 from J; bases not matched to a gene: 4. Germline V gives CDR1 SGHKS, CDR2 YYEKEE (reference sequence). DNA of the CDR3: TGTGCCAGCAGCCCCGGGACAGTTAACTATGGCTACACCTTC. It specifies CASSPGTVNYGYTF.

In the case of this clone: The sample carries other DNA sequences with the same CDR3. The chain uses TRBV7-2 and TRBJ1-1; TRBD1 aligns across 7 bases. The junction had 3 bases not matched to a gene; V was cut back by 1 base and J by 4 bases. The CDR3 contains 14 residues. CDR1 and CDR2 (germline): SGHTA, FQGNSA. The CDR3 nucleotides read TGTGCCAGCAGCTTAGACAGGGGTAGCACTGAAGCTTTCTTT. Amino acid sequence: CASSLDRGSTEAFF.

The V call is TRBV11-2, the J call TRBJ1-1, with D possibly matching TRBD1 (5 bases). The CDR3 is 13 residues long. Germline assignment: CDR1 SGHAT and CDR2 FQNNGV. Trimming pared 1 base from V and 3 bases from J, leaving 6 bases between. Here the CDR3 reads CASSLGGDTEAFF. As DNA, the CDR3 is TGTGCCAGCAGCTTAGGGGGGGACACTGAAGCTTTCTTT.

This chain connects TRBV7-9 to TRBJ1-4; a weak D match, TRBD1 (5 bases). Trimming left V 2 bases short and J 0 bases short, with 10 bases between. The CDR3 sequence is 16 residues long. The germline V gene encodes CDR1 SEHNR and CDR2 FQNEAQ (reference sequence). The CDR3 DNA reads as TGTGCCAGCAGCTTAACGGGGGTTGCAACTAATGAAAAACTGTTTTTT. This sequence encodes CASSLTGVATNEKLFF.

This chain joins TRBV3-1 (or the pseudogene TRBV3-2) and TRBJ1-4; D is perhaps TRBD1 (6 bases). Between the trimmed V and J ends, which lost 4 bases and 8 bases, there was a span of 14 bases. CDR3 length equals 14 residues. Germline-derived CDR1 and CDR2 are LGHDT and YNNKEL (reference sequence). The CDR3 region has the DNA TGTGCCAGCAGCCGGGCAGGGGTGGGCGAAAAACTGTTTTTT. It encodes CASSRAGVGEKLFF.

Only a few counts were recorded for this clone. The rearrangement uses TRBV6-2 or TRBV6-3 and TRBJ2-7, with 8 bases aligning to TRBD2. V trimming: 2 bases; J trimming: 1 base; junction bases outside the gene matches: 4. This CDR3 is 15 amino acids long. CDR1 is MNHEY, CDR2 SVGEGT, per germline. Written as DNA, the CDR3 is TGTGCCAGCAGTTACGGGACTAGTCCGTCCTACGAGCAGTACTTC. Its protein product is CASSYGTSPSYEQYF.

The rearrangement links TRBV6-5 to TRBJ2-3; the match to TRBD1 covers 7 bases. Per the germline V gene, CDR1 is MNHEY and CDR2 is SVGAGI. After removal of 5 bases from V and 4 bases from J, the junction contained 3 bases not matched to a gene. This CDR3 contains 13 residues. DNA of the CDR3: TGTGCCAGCAGTAACAGGGGACCAGATACGCAGTATTTT. Its protein is CASSNRGPDTQYF.

The chain joins TRBV5-1 to TRBJ1-5; D gene unclear. The ends were cut back, 4 bases at V and 2 bases at J, with 13 bases in the middle. This CDR3 contains 15 residues. CDR1 is SGHRS and CDR2 is YFSETQ in the germline V gene. CDR3 region: CASSPTAGGNQPQHF. In nucleotides, the CDR3 is TGCGCCAGCAGCCCTACGGCAGGCGGCAATCAGCCCCAGCATTTT.

This clone has only one observation. V and J are TRBV11-2 and TRBJ2-7, with 7 bases identical to TRBD2. V lost 3 bases and J lost 0; bases outside the gene matches: 5. Germline CDR1 is SGHAT and CDR2 is FQNNGV. The CDR3 totals 15 residues. The CDR3 nucleotides are TGTGCCAGCAGCTTTGGCGGGGGTAGCTCCTACGAGCAGTACTTC. As protein: CASSFGGGSSYEQYF. The full variable domain, with the rest looked up from reference TRBV11-2 and TRBJ2-7, is EAGVAQSPRYKIIEKRQSVAFWCNPISGHATLYWYQQILGQGPKLLIQFQNNGVVDDSQLPKDRFSAERLKGVDSTLKIQPAKLEDSAVYLCASSFGGGSSYEQYFGPGTRLTVT.

The genes are TRBV11-2 and TRBJ1-5; D unclear. V was trimmed by 3 bases and J by 1 base, leaving 4 bases between them. CDR1 is SGHAT, CDR2 FQNNGV, per germline. There are 13 residues in the CDR3. CDR3 protein: CASSFQSNQPQHF. The CDR3 nucleotides read TGTGCCAGCAGCTTCCAGAGCAATCAGCCCCAGCATTTT.

Only one count was recorded for this clone. This chain joins TRBV12-3 or TRBV12-4 and TRBJ2-1, with no clear D. This CDR3 spans 13 amino acids. The V gene lost 3 bases and the J gene lost 7 bases, with 10 bases spanning the gap. The CDR3 nucleotides are TGTGCCAGCAGTTTGCGCTCCTGGAATGAGCAGTTCTTC. Protein sequence: CASSLRSWNEQFF.

This clone was counted once. The chain has TRBV5-6 and TRBJ2-3, with D perhaps matching TRBD1 (6 bases). The CDR3 is 14 amino acids. Germline V gives CDR1 SGHDT, CDR2 YYEEEE. The V end lost 6 bases, the J end lost 0 bases, and 11 bases lay between the germline ends. The CDR3 here is CASTKGQSTDTQYF. The CDR3 region has the DNA TGTGCCAGCACCAAGGGACAAAGCACAGATACGCAGTATTTT.

V is TRBV5-4 and J is TRBJ2-2, with a possible D match to TRBD1 (6 bases). Trimming shortened V by 4 bases and J by 1 base, and 11 bases separated the two germline ends. Germline CDR1 SGHNT, CDR2 YYREEE (reference sequence). The CDR3 is made up of 15 amino acids. The DNA of the CDR3 is TGTGCCAGCAGCCTCGGACAGCTGAACACCGGGGAGCTGTTTTTT. This codes for CASSLGQLNTGELFF.

By share, this clone counts as medium-sized. The chain carries TRBV19 and TRBJ1-2, with D maybe TRBD1 (6 bases). This CDR3 has 15 residues. From germline, CDR1 is LNHDA and CDR2 SQIVND (reference sequence). Trimming took off 5 bases at V and 4 bases at J, with 17 bases between the two ends. In nucleotides, the CDR3 is TGTGCCAGTAGTCCAGGGACACCAGGAGCCTATGGCTACACCTTC. It translates to CASSPGTPGAYGYTF.

The V call is TRBV6-2 or TRBV6-3, the J call TRBJ1-1; D gene unclear. Trimming left V 2 bases short and J 2 bases short, with 6 bases between. Germline CDR1 and CDR2: MNHEY and SVGEGT. There are 13 residues in the CDR3. CDR3 DNA: TGTGCCAGCAGTTACGTAGTTAACACTGAAGCTTTCTTT. It yields the protein CASSYVVNTEAFF.

The gene calls are TRBV28 and TRBJ1-4; D may be TRBD1 (5 bases). CDR3 size: 14 residues. Germline assignment: CDR1 MDHEN and CDR2 SYDVKM. Trimming shortened V by 4 bases and J by 6 bases, and 12 bases separated the two germline ends. CDR3 loop: CASSYSDTYEKLFF. As DNA, the CDR3 is TGTGCCAGCAGTTACTCGGACACTTATGAAAAACTGTTTTTT.

This clone was picked up one time. The J gene is TRBJ2-7, the V gene TRBV4-1; 10 bases agree with TRBD1. The CDR3 has 15 residues. Germline V lookup: CDR1 MGHRA, CDR2 YSYEKL. The V segment lost 0 bases and the J segment 6 bases; nucleotides outside the gene matches: 5. CDR3 loop: CASSQDFRTGGEQYF. The CDR3 DNA follows: TGCGCCAGCAGCCAAGATTTTAGGACAGGGGGCGAGCAGTACTTC.

The chain uses TRBV5-6 and TRBJ1-4; D is possibly TRBD1 (5 bases). This CDR3 contains 14 residues. Germline loops: CDR1 SGHDT, CDR2 YYEEEE. V shed 4 bases and J shed 0 bases, with 7 bases lying between them. Here the CDR3 reads CASSGGATNEKLFF. DNA of the CDR3: TGTGCCAGCAGCGGAGGGGCAACTAATGAAAAACTGTTTTTT. The full variable domain, completed using reference TRBV5-6 and TRBJ1-4, is DAGVTQSPTHLIKTRGQQVTLRCSPKSGHDTVSWYQQALGQGPQFIFQYYEEEERQRGNFPDRFSGHQFPNYSSELNVNALLLGDSALYLCASSGGATNEKLFFGSGTQLSVL.

This clone has just one count. V gene TRBV9 combines with J gene TRBJ1-1; the D gene is possibly TRBD1 (6 bases). The CDR3 totals 16 residues. Germline CDR1 reads SGDLS; CDR2 reads YYNGEE. Trimming took 2 bases from V and 4 from J, leaving 18 bases between them. As DNA, the CDR3 is TGTGCCAGCAGCGTTGTTACGGTTGGACAGCGCACTGAAGCTTTCTTT. Its protein is CASSVVTVGQRTEAFF. The full variable domain, with the rest looked up from reference TRBV9 and TRBJ1-1, is DSGVTQTPKHLITATGQRVTLRCSPRSGDLSVYWYQQSLDQGLQFLIQYYNGEERAKGNILERFSAQQFPDLHSELNLSSLELGDSALYFCASSVVTVGQRTEAFFGQGTRLTVV.